This TCR beta chain came from a study of regulatory T cells in long-lasting Graves disease. Looking at the study overall: For a period under 3 months, newly diagnosed Graves' patients had taken antithyroid drugs.

CDR1 and CDR2 (germline): MDHEN, SYDVKM. The CDR3 covers 14 residues. J was trimmed by 4 bases and V by 5 bases; bases with no gene match: 8. The authors built TCR beta libraries using iRepertoire HTBI primers and Arm-PCR of CDR3 regions. Each CDR3 protein gets one entry after TCRdb re-called the multiplex PCR reads with MiXCR. The table records about 500,000 distinct CDR3 sequences, approximately 12% of them present only once. Noted time point: newly diagnosed GD, antithyroid drugs for less than 3 months. The authors made the TCR library using RNA they extracted from PBMCs. Whole-study results and caveats: TCR diversity was lower in persistent Graves' patients (versus newly diagnosed ones).

This clonotype was found a few times. Its target is unknown. The same sample was also used in a study of T cells in Graves' hyperthyroidism and ophthalmopathy. This second report adds: In the analysis, a 13 V-J model separated ophthalmopathy from stable hyperthyroidism.

The chain combines TRBV28 with TRBJ2-7; 7 bases map to TRBD1. The sequenced sample was peripheral blood mononuclear cells (PBMCs), obtained at new diagnosis, from a patient treated with antithyroid drugs. The TCR comes from a woman in her 30s with Graves disease. CDR3 nucleotides: TGTGCCAGCAGTCCCCCAGGGACAGTTTACGAGCAGTACTTC. Encoded protein: CASSPPGTVYEQYF.